The rows below give T cell receptor beta chains drawn from one sample of a study of T cell responses to AZD1222 COVID-19 vaccine. The repertoire was sequenced with immunoSEQ multiplex PCR; TCRdb's copy has only in-frame clones and lacks some. Of roughly 120,000 clones listed, about 90% are singletons. Sequencing used peripheral blood, obtained on day 0 of AZD1222 vaccination. The receptors stem from an adult in good health. Each CDR3 is given with its conserved first and last residue. A D gene is named only where the DNA matches it firmly. Not all rows give a size; the values are once, few, many and, for expanded clones, a class.

d_gene	abundance	v_gene	j_gene	CDR3nt	CDR3aa
NA	NA	TRBV6-5	TRBJ1-6	TGTGCCAGCAACAGGAGCTCCTATAATTCACCCCTCCACTTT	CASNRSSYNSPLHF
NA	NA	TRBV25-1	TRBJ1-2	TGTGCCAGCAGTGAATCCCCCCATGGCTACACCTTC	CASSESPHGYTF
NA	NA	TRBV19	TRBJ1-5	TGTGCCAGTACCTTAGGACACGTTAATAGCAATCAGCCCCAGCATTTT	CASTLGHVNSNQPQHF
TRBD1	few	TRBV6-5	TRBJ1-2	TGTGCCAGCAGTATGACAGGGGGTCTAGGCTACACCTTC	CASSMTGGLGYTF
TRBD1	NA	TRBV5-6	TRBJ1-4	TGTGCCAGCAGCTTGGTTGGGACAGGGGGTGAAAAACTGTTTTTT	CASSLVGTGGEKLFF
NA	once	TRBV15	TRBJ2-7	TGTGCCACCAGCAGAGATGGCGGAGTTTGGCAGCAGTACTTC	CATSRDGGVWQQYF
TRBD2	NA	TRBV19	TRBJ2-1	TGTGCCAGCCTCGGGGGACTAGCGGGAGATTTCTACAATGAGCAGTTCTTC	CASLGGLAGDFYNEQFF
TRBD1	NA	TRBV10-3	TRBJ1-6	TGTGCCATCAGTGATAATGGACAGGCGTCGCCACCCCTCCACTTT	CAISDNGQASPPLHF
TRBD2	NA	TRBV5-8	TRBJ2-3	TGTGCCAGCAGCCGACTAGCGGGGGGGACAGATACGCAGTATTTT	CASSRLAGGTDTQYF
NA	NA	TRBV5-6	TRBJ2-5	TGTGCCAGCAGCTTGTTGTTGGGGGCCCGAGAGACCCAGTACTTC	CASSLLLGARETQYF
TRBD1	NA	TRBV28	TRBJ1-1	TGTGCCAGCAGCCTAGACAGGGTGACTGAAGCTTTCTTT	CASSLDRVTEAFF
NA	NA	TRBV3-1/TRBV3-2	TRBJ1-6	TGTGCCAGCAGCTCCCGACCGAGGAGAAATTCACCCCTCCACTTT	CASSSRPRRNSPLHF
NA	NA	TRBV6-5	TRBJ1-2	TGTGCCAGCGGATCCGGGACGTCTCTGGGCTACACCTTC	CASGSGTSLGYTF
NA	NA	TRBV7-9	TRBJ1-1	TGTGCCAGCAGCTCGAGGATGAACACTGAAGCTTTCTTT	CASSSRMNTEAFF
NA	NA	TRBV27	TRBJ2-3	TGTGCCAGCAGTAAACTTTCTAGCACAGATACGCAGTATTTT	CASSKLSSTDTQYF
TRBD2	NA	TRBV7-9	TRBJ2-5	TGTGCCAGCAGCCCGGCGGGGGGCGGAGAGACCCAGTACTTC	CASSPAGGGETQYF
TRBD2	once	TRBV12-5	TRBJ2-2	TGTGCTAGTGGCCGGACTAGCGGGAGGGCCGGGACCGGGGAGCTGTTTTTT	CASGRTSGRAGTGELFF
TRBD1	NA	TRBV28	TRBJ1-6	TGTGCCAGCAGCGACCAGGGACAGGGGGCGCGAAATTCACCCCTCCACTTT	CASSDQGQGARNSPLHF
NA	NA	TRBV28	TRBJ1-6	TGTGCCAGCAGTTTGGACTATATGGGGGCTTCACCCCTCCACTTT	CASSLDYMGASPLHF
NA	NA	TRBV14	TRBJ1-6	TGTGCCAGCAGCCATGCAGAGATCTGGAATTCACCCCTCCACTTT	CASSHAEIWNSPLHF
TRBD1	NA	TRBV10-1	TRBJ1-2	TGCGCCAGCTTAGACAGGGGAAAGGGAGGCTACACCTTC	CASLDRGKGGYTF
NA	NA	TRBV4-1	TRBJ1-3	TGCGCCAGCAGCCAAGGGAGGGGATACTCTGGAAACACCATATATTTT	CASSQGRGYSGNTIYF
TRBD1	NA	TRBV28	TRBJ2-1	TGTGCCAGCAAGACTATTAGGACAGGGGGCAATGAGCAGTTCTTC	CASKTIRTGGNEQFF
TRBD2	NA	TRBV6-1	TRBJ2-2	TGTGCCAGCAGTGAATATAGCGGGAGGGGGGAGCTGTTTTTT	CASSEYSGRGELFF
NA	NA	TRBV19	TRBJ2-6	TGTGCCAGTAGTATTGGTGGTAATGGGGCCAACGTCCTGACTTTC	CASSIGGNGANVLTF
TRBD2	NA	TRBV6-1	TRBJ2-5	TGTGCCAGCAGCGAAGGAGTAGCGGGATCACAAGAGACCCAGTACTTC	CASSEGVAGSQETQYF
TRBD1	NA	TRBV5-1	TRBJ2-1	TGCGCCAGCAGATCTGGACAGGGGGCTGAGAATTGGAAACGTGAGCAGTTCTTC	CASRSGQGAENWKREQFF
TRBD1	few	TRBV6-4	TRBJ1-2	TGTGCCAGCAGTGAAGGCCCGGACAGGGGGTTCTATGGCTACACCTTC	CASSEGPDRGFYGYTF
NA	once	TRBV10-3	TRBJ2-3	TGTGCCATCAGTGGTGCGGGAAGCACAGATACGCAGTATTTT	CAISGAGSTDTQYF
NA	NA	TRBV24-1	TRBJ2-1	TGTGCCACCAGTGATTGGGGCAGGGACAATGAGCAGTTCTTC	CATSDWGRDNEQFF
TRBD2	once	TRBV15	TRBJ2-1	TGTGCCACCAGCAGAGATGGCAGCGGGGGCACCTACAATGAGCAGTTCTTC	CATSRDGSGGTYNEQFF
NA	NA	TRBV12-3/TRBV12-4	TRBJ2-5	TGTGCCAGCAGCCCAGAGATACAAGAGACCCAGTACTTC	CASSPEIQETQYF
NA	NA	TRBV18	TRBJ2-7	TGTGCCAGCTCACAGTACGTTGGCGAGCAGTACTTC	CASSQYVGEQYF
TRBD1	NA	TRBV12-3/TRBV12-4	TRBJ1-1	TGTGCCAGCAGTCTCGTGGGACAGCCTGCTTTCTTT	CASSLVGQPAFF
NA	NA	TRBV5-4	TRBJ2-3	TGTGCCAGCAGCGTCAGCACAGATACGCAGTATTTT	CASSVSTDTQYF
NA	NA	TRBV5-1	TRBJ1-6	TGCGCCAGCCATCAGGGTGATAATTCACCCCTCCACTTT	CASHQGDNSPLHF
TRBD1	NA	TRBV5-6	TRBJ1-5	TGTGCCAGCAGCATCCGGACAGGGGGCAATCAGCCCCAGCATTTT	CASSIRTGGNQPQHF